This T cell receptor (beta chain) was retrieved from a study of regulatory T cells. Study-level results: In patients, unique TRB V-J pairs were restricted and V/J usage skewed, especially in Tregs. Hydrophobic residues at CDR3 positions 6 and 7 were enriched in conventional CD4+ T cells of CD3G-deficient patients.

Patients, 2 to 39 years old, had expanded memory T-cell proportions. Regulatory (CD25-high CD127-low) and conventional (CD25-low CD127-high) CD4+ T cells were sorted separately. The PCR used 52 TRBV and 13 TRBJ primers. Repertoires were generated with immunoSEQ multiplex PCR, while TCRdb's copy carries only in-frame clones and drops some. This sample has 25,000 to 40,000 clones, with roughly 92% found just once. This CDR3 spans 14 amino acids. The V gene end was trimmed by 2 bases and the J gene end by 3 bases; junction bases not matched to a gene: 1. Germline-derived CDR1 and CDR2 are MDHEN and SYDVKM. For this clone: Its specificity is unknown. The same CDR3 also results from other DNA sequences found in this sample.

This receptor was taken from a child aged 2-15 years with CD3G deficiency. Sequences were obtained from conventional CD4+ T cells sorted from blood. The V gene is TRBV28, the J gene TRBJ2-7, with TRBD2 matching over 10 bases. The CDR3 nucleotides are TGTGCCAGCAGTTTAACTAGCGGGATCTACGAGCAGTACTTC. Amino acids: CASSLTSGIYEQYF.